The next 8 T cell receptor beta chains were all read from a single sample in a study of tumor-infiltrating lymphocytes in glioblastoma multiforme. TCRB libraries came from RNA via three nested multiplex PCR rounds. TCRdb redid the calling of the multiplex PCR reads with MiXCR, one entry per CDR3 protein. The profile covers 13,000 or so distinct CDR3 sequences, with around 71% appearing a single time and approximately 29% taken by the ten largest. Sequenced: brain tumor tissue. The receptors derive from a male donor with glioblastoma.

CDR3 sequence reads: CASIPRGWEGQPQHF. CDR3 DNA: TGTGCCAGCATCCCCCGGGGGTGGGAGGGTCAGCCCCAGCATTTT. The V and J genes are TRBV6-1 and TRBJ1-5; tentatively, D is TRBD1 (5 bases). Germline lookup yields CDR1 MNHNS and CDR2 SASEGT. CDR3 length equals 15 residues. V was cut by 7 bases and J by 6 bases, with 19 bases left in between.

The rearrangement uses TRBV20-1 and TRBJ2-5; D unclear. Trimming took 5 bases from V and 5 from J, leaving 12 bases between them. The CDR3 contains 12 residues. Germline loops: CDR1 DFQATT, CDR2 SNEGSKA (reference sequence). The CDR3 nucleotides are TGCAGTGCTGGGCCCTGTTGGGAGACCCAGTACTTC. It yields the protein CSAGPCWETQYF.

Comment on this clonotype: The junction departs from the called germline gene at one end, perhaps through a read error. The chain has TRBV6-6 and TRBJ2-5; no clear D. From germline, CDR1 is MNHNY and CDR2 SVGAGI (reference sequence). The CDR3 sequence is 12 residues long. This chain's CDR3 is CASSYTVETQYF. The CDR3 DNA reads TGTGCCAGCAGTTACACGGTCGAGACCCAATACTTC.

The V and J genes are TRBV19 and TRBJ2-7, with D possibly being TRBD1 (6 bases). The V and J ends lost 3 bases and 2 bases respectively, with 11 bases between them. CDR3 size: 14 residues. CDR1 LNHDA and CDR2 SQIVND come from the germline V gene (reference sequence). CDR3 amino acids: CASSIGSGAYEQYF. CDR3 in DNA: TGTGCCAGTAGTATCGGTTCAGGGGCCTACGAGCAGTACTTC.

Turning to this clonotype: Germline is not matched at one junction end, which may reflect a read error. The chain couples TRBV19 to TRBJ2-2, with a tentative D call TRBD1 (6 bases). Germline assignment: CDR1 LNHDA and CDR2 SQIVND (reference sequence). The CDR3 runs to 13 residues. The DNA of the CDR3 is TGTGCCATACAGGGTGCGAACACCGGGGTGCTGTTTTTT. It specifies CAIQGANTGVLFF.

The V gene is TRBV6-5, the J gene TRBJ1-2; 7 bases map to TRBD1. The CDR3 spans 14 residues. Germline V CDR1 and CDR2: MNHEY, SVGAGI. After removal of 6 bases from V and 7 bases from J, the junction contained 11 bases not matched to a gene. Here the CDR3 DNA reads TGTGCCAGCAGGAGCCACAGGGGAGGCCGTGGCTACACCTTC. It codes for CASRSHRGGRGYTF.

This clonotype was recorded a few times. Because the CDR3 is missing its conserved closing phenylalanine or tryptophan, this is likely a read error. The V gene is TRBV28, the J gene TRBJ2-6; TRBD2 agrees at 11 bases. Germline loops: CDR1 MDHEN, CDR2 SYDVKM. CDR3 size: 17 residues. V lost 8 bases and J lost 3; bases outside the gene matches: 9. CDR3 loop: CASGELAGGLGANVLTS. The CDR3 coding sequence is TGTGCCAGCGGGGAGCTAGCGGGAGGTCTTGGGGCCAACGTCCTGACTTCC.

This clonotype was seen a single time. At one of its ends the junction is not consistent with the germline gene, which may arise from a read error. This chain links TRBV4-1 with TRBJ1-6; tentative D call: TRBD1 (5 bases). The CDR3 runs 15 residues. Germline V gene lookup returns CDR1 MGHRA and CDR2 YSYEKL. DNA for the CDR3: TGCGTCAGCCAAAACCTGGCATCTGGGGCTTCACCCTTCCACTTT. It specifies CVSQNLASGASPFHF.